This TCR beta chain is drawn from a study of blood T cell repertoires in COVID-19. Study overall: Donors in the United States, Italy and Spain gave samples during acute or convalescent COVID-19. T cells, B-cell-depleted T cells, or PBMCs provided the cDNA or gDNA that served as material.

Concerning this clone: The sample carries other DNA sequences with the same CDR3.

Germline CDR1 reads MGHRA; CDR2 reads YSYEKL. This CDR3 spans 15 amino acids. The junction had 1 base not matched to a gene; V was cut back by 2 bases and J by 0 bases. Original data processing: Reference gene primer amplification yielded estimated nucleated cell counts. Clones were read by immunoSEQ multiplex PCR, and TCRdb kept only the in-frame ones, dropping some. That table is the source of V, J and clone size, and D and trimming were worked out from the DNA. The sample carries roughly 250,000 clones, about 80% recorded once. This TCR came from a human donor in a cohort sampled during active COVID-19. Sequenced sample: peripheral blood. This chain links TRBV4-1 with TRBJ1-3, with 7 bases identical to TRBD1. The CDR3 region has the DNA TGCGCCAGCAGCCAACGGGACAGCTCTGGAAACACCATATATTTT. Translation: CASSQRDSSGNTIYF.